The next 3 T cell receptor beta chains were all read from a single sample in a study of T-cell memory formation after mild COVID-19. TCRdb reanalysed the 5' RACE reads using MiXCR and keeps one entry per CDR3 protein. The sample shows approximately 300,000 distinct CDR3 sequences, approximately 19% of them seen only once. The sequencing sample was made of PBMCs or a T cell subset sorted from them (not recorded which). These receptors came from a man younger than 30 who had mild COVID-19 (a few samples of this study predate the infection). Cell type and time point are not known.

This clonotype was found a few times. The J gene is TRBJ2-3, the V gene TRBV5-1; possibly TRBD2 for D (6 bases). CDR1 is SGHRS, CDR2 YFSETQ, per germline. V lost 4 bases to trimming and J lost 2 bases, with 11 bases between them. There are 14 residues in the CDR3. The CDR3 sequence: CASSPWGDTDTQYF. CDR3 bases: TGCGCCAGCAGCCCCTGGGGGGACACAGATACGCAGTATTTT.

J is TRBJ2-7 and V is TRBV7-8; D remains unclear. Germline lookup yields CDR1 SGHVS and CDR2 FQNEAQ. V was clipped by 3 bases and J by 0 bases, with 9 bases between them. CDR3 length equals 14 residues. The CDR3: CASSLAGSSYEQYV. Here the CDR3 DNA reads TGTGCCAGCAGCTTGGCAGGTAGCTCCTACGAGCAGTACGTC.

The chain combines TRBV20-1 with TRBJ2-3; D possibly corresponds to TRBD2 (6 bases). The CDR3 contains 13 residues. Germline-derived CDR1 and CDR2 are DFQATT and SNEGSKA (reference sequence). The ends were cut back, 6 bases at V and 5 bases at J, with 15 bases in the middle. The CDR3 DNA follows: TGCAGTGCCGCGGGGCTTCTCAAAGATACGCAGTATTTT. It codes for CSAAGLLKDTQYF.